A selection of T cell receptor beta chains follows, all from one sample in a study of long-term antiretroviral therapy in people with HIV. Clones were sequenced by immunoSEQ multiplex PCR, and TCRdb holds only the in-frame ones, with some missing. The profile shows approximately 13,000 clones, 77% of them singletons. The sample consisted of unsorted PBMCs, taken 1.3 years before starting antiretroviral therapy. Receptor source: a man between 40 and 49 years old with HIV. Each CDR3 is given with its conserved first and last residue. The D gene is left open where the match is weak. Clone size, where shown, is once, few, many, or a class for clones that have expanded.

D: NA; size: NA; J: TRBJ1-2; V: TRBV7-9; CDR3: CASSLGLSAGDGYTF; DNA: TGTGCCAGCAGCTTAGGTCTATCGGCAGGGGATGGCTACACCTTC
D: NA; size: few; J: TRBJ2-3; V: TRBV10-2; CDR3: CASSEGGPSTDTQYF; DNA: TGCGCCAGCAGTGAAGGGGGGCCTAGCACAGATACGCAGTATTTT
D: TRBD1; size: NA; J: TRBJ1-3; V: TRBV30; CDR3: CAYLGQGRGNTIYF; DNA: TGTGCCTACCTCGGACAGGGGCGAGGAAACACCATATATTTT
D: TRBD1; size: NA; J: TRBJ2-1; V: TRBV10-3; CDR3: CAISAAANRDRIYNEQFF; DNA: TGTGCCATCAGTGCCGCCGCTAACCGGGACAGGATCTACAATGAGCAGTTCTTC
D: NA; size: NA; J: TRBJ2-3; V: TRBV6-5; CDR3: CASSLDGRIDTQYF; DNA: TGTGCCAGCAGTCTTGACGGAAGGATAGATACGCAGTATTTT
D: NA; size: once; J: TRBJ1-1; V: TRBV18; CDR3: CASSGTENTEAFF; DNA: TGTGCCAGCTCGGGTACAGAGAACACTGAAGCTTTCTTT
D: TRBD2; size: NA; J: TRBJ2-7; V: TRBV6-6; CDR3: CASSSAGGSSYEQYF; DNA: TGTGCCAGCAGTTCCGCGGGGGGCAGCTCCTACGAGCAGTACTTC
D: NA; size: NA; J: TRBJ1-5; V: TRBV19; CDR3: CASSIGESNQPQHF; DNA: TGTGCCAGTAGTATAGGTGAAAGCAATCAGCCCCAGCATTTT
D: NA; size: NA; J: TRBJ2-1; V: TRBV5-1; CDR3: CASSAGPTKDNEQFF; DNA: TGCGCCAGCAGCGCGGGACCCACCAAAGACAATGAGCAGTTCTTC
D: NA; size: NA; J: TRBJ2-7; V: TRBV5-8; CDR3: CASSRARLSREQYF; DNA: TGTGCCAGCAGCCGCGCCAGGCTGTCTCGCGAGCAGTACTTC
D: NA; size: NA; J: TRBJ2-1; V: TRBV21-1; CDR3: CASSKDRTGPGNEQFF; DNA: TGTGCCAGCAGCAAAGACCGGACAGGGCCAGGCAATGAGCAGTTCTTC
D: NA; size: NA; J: TRBJ1-4; V: TRBV29-1; CDR3: CGVDRDNNNEKLFF; DNA: TGCGGCGTGGACCGGGACAACAATAATGAAAAACTGTTTTTT
D: NA; size: NA; J: TRBJ2-1; V: TRBV20-1; CDR3: CSASSGAGQFF; DNA: TGCAGTGCCAGTTCGGGGGCCGGACAGTTCTTC
D: NA; size: NA; J: TRBJ1-1; V: TRBV7-9; CDR3: CASSPGTMNTEAFF; DNA: TGTGCCAGCAGCCCCGGGACCATGAACACTGAAGCTTTCTTT
D: TRBD1; size: few; J: TRBJ2-1; V: TRBV9; CDR3: CASSVWTGGDEQFF; DNA: TGTGCCAGCAGCGTATGGACAGGGGGTGATGAGCAGTTCTTC
D: NA; size: NA; J: TRBJ1-4; V: TRBV27; CDR3: CASGRASEKLFF; DNA: TGTGCCAGCGGCAGGGCTAGTGAAAAACTGTTTTTT
D: NA; size: few; J: TRBJ2-7; V: TRBV6-5; CDR3: CASKSLGPYEQYF; DNA: TGTGCCAGCAAGTCCCTTGGTCCCTACGAGCAGTACTTC
D: NA; size: NA; J: TRBJ1-1; V: TRBV9; CDR3: CASSNDLGGVGTEAFF; DNA: TGTGCCAGCAGCAACGACCTCGGGGGGGTTGGGACTGAAGCTTTCTTT
D: NA; size: few; J: TRBJ1-2; V: TRBV5-1; CDR3: CASRPQGKDGYTF; DNA: TGCGCCAGCAGACCTCAGGGAAAAGATGGCTACACCTTC
D: NA; size: NA; J: TRBJ1-1; V: TRBV10-2; CDR3: CASTPSGLGTEAFF; DNA: TGCGCCAGCACCCCTAGTGGGCTGGGTACTGAAGCTTTCTTT
D: NA; size: NA; J: TRBJ2-7; V: TRBV6-1; CDR3: CASSPKVASGNEQYF; DNA: TGTGCCAGCAGTCCGAAGGTAGCCTCCGGGAACGAGCAGTACTTC
D: NA; size: NA; J: TRBJ2-7; V: TRBV10-3; CDR3: CAITDSAVLYEQYF; DNA: TGTGCCATCACCGACAGTGCGGTACTCTACGAGCAGTACTTC
D: NA; size: NA; J: TRBJ2-4; V: TRBV10-3; CDR3: CAISEGAANIQYF; DNA: TGTGCCATCAGTGAAGGGGCCGCTAACATTCAGTACTTC
D: NA; size: few; J: TRBJ2-5; V: TRBV5-1; CDR3: CASSLDAGGGTQYF; DNA: TGCGCCAGCAGCTTGGATGCGGGCGGAGGGACCCAGTACTTC
D: TRBD2; size: NA; J: TRBJ2-1; V: TRBV6-1; CDR3: CASGGLADYNEQFF; DNA: TGTGCCAGCGGGGGACTAGCGGACTACAATGAGCAGTTCTTC
D: NA; size: NA; J: TRBJ2-1; V: TRBV9; CDR3: CASSVGSSYNEQFF; DNA: TGTGCCAGCAGCGTAGGTAGCTCCTACAATGAGCAGTTCTTC
D: TRBD1; size: NA; J: TRBJ2-5; V: TRBV9; CDR3: CASSWGTGVKETQYF; DNA: TGTGCCAGCAGCTGGGGGACAGGTGTGAAAGAGACCCAGTACTTC
D: NA; size: NA; J: TRBJ1-2; V: TRBV5-1; CDR3: CASSEQPGTSTPYGYTF; DNA: TGCGCCAGCAGCGAGCAGCCCGGGACCTCCACCCCCTATGGCTACACCTTC
D: NA; size: NA; J: TRBJ1-2; V: TRBV18; CDR3: CASSLNRDRGYGYTF; DNA: TGTGCCAGCTCACTAAACCGGGACCGCGGCTATGGCTACACCTTC
D: NA; size: NA; J: TRBJ2-7; V: TRBV9; CDR3: CASSATPVSNEQYF; DNA: TGTGCCAGCAGCGCGACCCCTGTATCCAACGAGCAGTACTTC
D: NA; size: NA; J: TRBJ1-6; V: TRBV30; CDR3: CAWSDPGEGNSPLHF; DNA: TGTGCCTGGAGTGATCCAGGGGAGGGTAATTCACCCCTCCACTTT
D: NA; size: NA; J: TRBJ2-7; V: TRBV5-1; CDR3: CASSPLGEPYEQYF; DNA: TGCGCCAGCAGCCCCTTAGGGGAGCCTTACGAGCAGTACTTC
D: NA; size: NA; J: TRBJ2-3; V: TRBV7-9; CDR3: CASSDSGERDTQYF; DNA: TGTGCCAGCAGTGACTCGGGGGAGAGAGATACGCAGTATTTT
D: NA; size: NA; J: TRBJ1-4; V: TRBV5-1; CDR3: CASSRSENEKLFF; DNA: TGCGCCAGCAGCCGAAGCGAAAATGAAAAACTGTTTTTT
D: NA; size: few; J: TRBJ1-3; V: TRBV2; CDR3: CATSPQTSGNTIYF; DNA: TGTGCCACCTCACCACAGACCTCTGGAAACACCATATATTTT
D: TRBD1; size: once; J: TRBJ2-7; V: TRBV5-1; CDR3: CASSYNVGQGQNEQYF; DNA: TGCGCCAGCAGTTACAATGTAGGACAGGGACAGAACGAGCAGTACTTC
D: TRBD1; size: NA; J: TRBJ2-1; V: TRBV11-3; CDR3: CASSLTGTYNEQFF; DNA: TGTGCCAGCAGCTTGACAGGGACCTACAATGAGCAGTTCTTC
D: NA; size: NA; J: TRBJ2-2; V: TRBV13; CDR3: CASSLPSEDLTVFF; DNA: TGTGCCAGCAGCTTACCGAGCGAAGATCTGACTGTGTTTTTT
D: NA; size: NA; J: TRBJ1-1; V: TRBV19; CDR3: CASSIGGDANTEAFF; DNA: TGTGCCAGTAGTATAGGAGGGGACGCGAACACTGAAGCTTTCTTT
D: NA; size: NA; J: TRBJ1-1; V: TRBV7-9; CDR3: CASLPKRRLNTEAFF; DNA: TGTGCCAGCCTCCCGAAGCGCAGGTTGAACACTGAAGCTTTCTTT
D: NA; size: NA; J: TRBJ1-5; V: TRBV19; CDR3: CASSITGDQPQHF; DNA: TGTGCCAGTAGTATCACGGGGGACCAGCCCCAGCATTTT
D: NA; size: once; J: TRBJ1-1; V: TRBV9; CDR3: CASSPRGGWGNPEAFF; DNA: TGTGCCAGCAGCCCAAGAGGTGGTTGGGGGAACCCTGAAGCTTTCTTT
D: NA; size: few; J: TRBJ1-2; V: TRBV6-1; CDR3: CASFAGGRMDYGYTF; DNA: TGTGCCAGCTTTGCGGGAGGGAGAATGGACTATGGCTACACCTTC
D: NA; size: medium-sized; J: TRBJ1-2; V: TRBV30; CDR3: CACYVLSGQSEVYGYTF; DNA: TGTGCCTGCTATGTTCTTAGCGGACAGAGCGAGGTGTATGGCTACACCTTC
D: NA; size: NA; J: TRBJ2-7; V: TRBV10-3; CDR3: CAIRQDRSYEQYF; DNA: TGTGCCATCAGGCAAGACAGGTCCTACGAGCAGTACTTC
D: NA; size: NA; J: TRBJ1-1; V: TRBV5-6; CDR3: CASSSEGGAFF; DNA: TGTGCCAGCAGCTCCGAGGGTGGAGCTTTCTTT
D: NA; size: NA; J: TRBJ2-1; V: TRBV18; CDR3: CASSPLPQAVPFF; DNA: TGTGCCAGCTCACCACTCCCCCAGGCCGTACCCTTCTTC
D: TRBD2; size: NA; J: TRBJ2-5; V: TRBV9; CDR3: CASSVRSGGQETQYF; DNA: TGTGCCAGCAGCGTAAGGAGCGGGGGTCAAGAGACCCAGTACTTC